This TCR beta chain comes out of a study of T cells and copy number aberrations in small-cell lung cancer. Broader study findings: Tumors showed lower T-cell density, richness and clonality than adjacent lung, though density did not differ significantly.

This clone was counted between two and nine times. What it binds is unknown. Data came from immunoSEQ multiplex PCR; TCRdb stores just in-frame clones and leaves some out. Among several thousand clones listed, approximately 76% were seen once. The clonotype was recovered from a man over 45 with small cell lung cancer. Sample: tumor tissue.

The CDR3, as DNA: TGTGCCATCAGTGGATTCTCTAGCGGGAACAACGAGCAGTACTTC. It codes for CAISGFSSGNNEQYF. The J gene is TRBJ2-7, the V gene TRBV10-3; TRBD2 matches 9 bases. The CDR3 runs to 15 residues. J gave up 5 bases and V 4 bases, and 9 bases lay outside the gene matches. Germline V gives CDR1 ENHRY, CDR2 SYGVKD.